This TCR beta chain was profiled in a study of T cell responses to AZD1222 COVID-19 vaccine. Looking at the study overall: Pooling of second doses given at about 4 or about 12 weeks was done.

Whole-study results and caveats: Vaccine-related CD4 TCRs covered spike, predominating at 160-218 and 743-854.

This CDR3 region has 18 residues. Per the germline V gene, CDR1 is MGHRA and CDR2 is YSYEKL. The V end lost 2 bases, the J end lost 5 bases, and 22 bases lay between the germline ends. Libraries were prepared by immunoSEQ multiplex PCR; TCRdb keeps only in-frame clonotypes and omits some of them. The sample lists 100,000 to 150,000 clones, 70% to 90% occurring once. A remark on this clone: The target antigen is unknown.

Sample: peripheral blood, taken on day 0 of AZD1222 vaccination. The sequence derives from an adult in good health. The chain carries TRBV4-1 and TRBJ1-3; D may be TRBD1 (5 bases). The CDR3: CASSQPIGHGQTRNTIYF. The CDR3 DNA is TGCGCCAGCAGCCAACCTATAGGACACGGTCAGACTCGAAACACCATATATTTT.